This TCR beta chain came from a study of CD8+ T cells in alopecia areata. Study-wide findings and caveats: Between patients, shared TCR sequences were less clear than in mice. This was possibly due in part to HLA diversity in the patient population. Many expanded lesional clones persisted in scalp and blood during tofacitinib treatment. Tissue-resident alphabeta T cells belonging to normal skin likewise get sequenced within scalp specimens. Tofacitinib produced a significant decrease in scalp clonality and in expanded CD8+ clones among the top 100.

The treatment is: oral pan-JAK inhibitor, 5-10 mg twice daily. Peripheral blood and lesional scalp punch biopsies came from alopecia areata patients. On this clone itself: Antigen unknown.

Reverse transcribed after extraction, RNA yielded cDNA as the sequencing template. Using immunoSEQ multiplex PCR, the repertoire was profiled, and TCRdb retains in-frame clones only, with some absent. The sample has approximately 3,300 clones; 70% to 85% are singletons. The CDR3 spans 15 residues. CDR1 is MDHEN and CDR2 is SYDVKM in the germline V gene. The V gene lost 5 bases and the J gene lost 1 base, with 15 bases spanning the gap. The chain has TRBV28 and TRBJ2-7, with D hard to call. The sequence was collected from a human donor with alopecia areata. Sequenced here: skin, sampled at week 24, from a patient treated with tofacitinib. The CDR3 nucleotides read TGTGCCAGCAGTCCTCCGGAGCCGCCATCCTACGAGCAGTACTTC. Translation: CASSPPEPPSYEQYF.